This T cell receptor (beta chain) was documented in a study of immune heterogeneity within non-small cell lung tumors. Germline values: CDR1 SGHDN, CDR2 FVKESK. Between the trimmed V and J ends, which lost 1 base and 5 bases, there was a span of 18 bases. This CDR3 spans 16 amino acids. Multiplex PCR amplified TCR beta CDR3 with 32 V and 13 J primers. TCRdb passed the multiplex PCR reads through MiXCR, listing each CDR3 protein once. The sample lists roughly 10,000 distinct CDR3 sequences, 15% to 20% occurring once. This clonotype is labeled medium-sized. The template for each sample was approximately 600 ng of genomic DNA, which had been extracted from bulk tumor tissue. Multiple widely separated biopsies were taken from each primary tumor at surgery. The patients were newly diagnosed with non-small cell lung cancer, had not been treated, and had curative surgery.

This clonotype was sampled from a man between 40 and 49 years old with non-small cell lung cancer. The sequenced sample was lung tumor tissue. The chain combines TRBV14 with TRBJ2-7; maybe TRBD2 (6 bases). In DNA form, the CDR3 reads TGTGCCAGCAGCCAAGCGGCCCCCGGATGGACTAACGAGCAGTACTTC. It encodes CASSQAAPGWTNEQYF.